This is a list of T cell receptor beta chains from one sample in a study of early T cells in non-severe SARS-CoV-2 infection. MiXCR, run by TCRdb on the 5' RACE reads, gives a single entry per CDR3 protein. The sample consists of 45,000 to 50,000 distinct CDR3 sequences, approximately 5.7% of them appearing once. The specimen was whole blood, collected at baseline. These receptors were obtained from an adult who was a healthcare worker with PCR-confirmed SARS-CoV-2 infection or an uninfected control (not recorded which). Each CDR3 is given with its conserved first and last residue.

CDR3aa: CASSFDRVYGYTF
v_gene: TRBV7-2
j_gene: TRBJ1-2

CDR3aa: CSANDRETQYF
v_gene: TRBV29-1
j_gene: TRBJ2-5

CDR3aa: CASSYPPDEQFF
v_gene: TRBV6-5
j_gene: TRBJ2-1

CDR3aa: CASSSGQTSGRADTQYF
v_gene: TRBV27
j_gene: TRBJ2-3

CDR3aa: CASRERLNTEAFF
v_gene: TRBV2
j_gene: TRBJ1-1

CDR3aa: CASSPLSGGRSTDTQYF
v_gene: TRBV4-1
j_gene: TRBJ2-3

CDR3aa: CASNPARRANVLTF
v_gene: TRBV7-9
j_gene: TRBJ2-6

CDR3aa: CASAPGPTTGYTF
v_gene: TRBV5-1
j_gene: TRBJ1-2

CDR3aa: CSADSGSSYNEQFF
v_gene: TRBV20-1
j_gene: TRBJ2-1

CDR3aa: CASSPPGTQYF
v_gene: TRBV28
j_gene: TRBJ2-3

CDR3aa: CASSVGREETQYF
v_gene: TRBV19
j_gene: TRBJ2-5

CDR3aa: CASSAEGSYEQYF
v_gene: TRBV2
j_gene: TRBJ2-7

CDR3aa: CSASPHRAGAAYEQYF
v_gene: TRBV20-1
j_gene: TRBJ2-7

CDR3aa: CSVVQGGTLEGEF
v_gene: TRBV29-1
j_gene: TRBJ2-1

CDR3aa: CATSDAEKLFF
v_gene: TRBV24-1
j_gene: TRBJ1-4

CDR3aa: CASSSTTGGRTEAFF
v_gene: TRBV27
j_gene: TRBJ1-1

CDR3aa: CASSPLAGRGDEQFF
v_gene: TRBV11-2
j_gene: TRBJ2-1

CDR3aa: CSAQGPGTGYRGETQYF
v_gene: TRBV20-1
j_gene: TRBJ2-5

CDR3aa: CSARSGTEAFF
v_gene: TRBV20-1
j_gene: TRBJ1-1

CDR3aa: CASSLVRGRNTEAFF
v_gene: TRBV5-6
j_gene: TRBJ1-1

CDR3aa: CASSMGNYEQYF
v_gene: TRBV19
j_gene: TRBJ2-7

CDR3aa: CASSPRTYRLAQETQYF
v_gene: TRBV28
j_gene: TRBJ2-5

CDR3aa: CASSLLSRLAKNIQYF
v_gene: TRBV28
j_gene: TRBJ2-4

CDR3aa: CASSLATEETQYF
v_gene: TRBV7-2
j_gene: TRBJ2-5

CDR3aa: CASSFGSSYEQYF
v_gene: TRBV5-4
j_gene: TRBJ2-7

CDR3aa: CASRGLRAFF
v_gene: TRBV6-1
j_gene: TRBJ1-1

CDR3aa: CATSDPGTSEAFF
v_gene: TRBV24-1
j_gene: TRBJ1-1

CDR3aa: CASSLDGGQGTYEQYF
v_gene: TRBV11-2
j_gene: TRBJ2-7

CDR3aa: CASSGEGYRETQYF
v_gene: TRBV7-9
j_gene: TRBJ2-5

CDR3aa: CASSLVAQNTEAFF
v_gene: TRBV5-1
j_gene: TRBJ1-1

CDR3aa: CAIGTSSDTQYF
v_gene: TRBV6-6
j_gene: TRBJ2-3

CDR3aa: CASSLGGAAGYGYTF
v_gene: TRBV5-1
j_gene: TRBJ1-2

CDR3aa: CASSEVKASRNEQFF
v_gene: TRBV2
j_gene: TRBJ2-1

CDR3aa: CASSLQTRGEQFF
v_gene: TRBV11-2
j_gene: TRBJ2-1

CDR3aa: CASSQESSGSWLNNEQFF
v_gene: TRBV4-3
j_gene: TRBJ2-1

CDR3aa: CASSGGQRNYGYTF
v_gene: TRBV2
j_gene: TRBJ1-2

CDR3aa: CASSGDVSNQPQHF
v_gene: TRBV7-9
j_gene: TRBJ1-5

CDR3aa: CSGWDRGNTEAFF
v_gene: TRBV29-1
j_gene: TRBJ1-1

CDR3aa: CASSPAGGKQFF
v_gene: TRBV27
j_gene: TRBJ2-1

CDR3aa: CASSASGTGYTEAFF
v_gene: TRBV2
j_gene: TRBJ1-1

CDR3aa: CASSETVAYNEQFF
v_gene: TRBV28
j_gene: TRBJ2-1

CDR3aa: CASSPIASGRGFSYNEQFF
v_gene: TRBV27
j_gene: TRBJ2-1

CDR3aa: CASSPGGSGAQYSNQPQHF
v_gene: TRBV7-8
j_gene: TRBJ1-5

CDR3aa: CASSSSWKETQYF
v_gene: TRBV7-2
j_gene: TRBJ2-5

CDR3aa: CASSFGAGGYNEQFF
v_gene: TRBV27
j_gene: TRBJ2-1

CDR3aa: CASSTDRRARYNEQFF
v_gene: TRBV7-2
j_gene: TRBJ2-1

CDR3aa: CASSVASGRMADTQYF
v_gene: TRBV9
j_gene: TRBJ2-3

CDR3aa: CATSRGTPQWPQHF
v_gene: TRBV15
j_gene: TRBJ1-5

CDR3aa: CASSRDRAYSYEQYF
v_gene: TRBV11-1
j_gene: TRBJ2-7

CDR3aa: CASSYQDSTNTGELFF
v_gene: TRBV11-2
j_gene: TRBJ2-2

CDR3aa: CATSDYRSSGANVLTF
v_gene: TRBV24-1
j_gene: TRBJ2-6

CDR3aa: CSVGLRDEETQYF
v_gene: TRBV29-1
j_gene: TRBJ2-5

CDR3aa: CASSFRTAPYEQYF
v_gene: TRBV7-9
j_gene: TRBJ2-7

CDR3aa: CASSFSGSPDTQYF
v_gene: TRBV7-2
j_gene: TRBJ2-3

CDR3aa: CASSPDYTSYEQYF
v_gene: TRBV5-1
j_gene: TRBJ2-7

CDR3aa: CASSSGQGIWGSYNSPLHF
v_gene: TRBV7-9
j_gene: TRBJ1-6

CDR3aa: CASSASPGTVYEQYF
v_gene: TRBV9
j_gene: TRBJ2-7

CDR3aa: CASSPRLAGAGNEQFF
v_gene: TRBV14
j_gene: TRBJ2-1

CDR3aa: CASSLTGLRTDTQYF
v_gene: TRBV7-9
j_gene: TRBJ2-3

CDR3aa: CASSYVENQPQHF
v_gene: TRBV6-2/TRBV6-3
j_gene: TRBJ1-5